These 8 T cell receptor beta chains originate from one sample sequenced in a study of identical twins. One entry per CDR3 protein results from TCRdb running MiXCR on the 5' RACE reads. This sample carries approximately 890,000 distinct CDR3 sequences, approximately 13% of them seen once, and the ten largest clones take around 1.6%. The sample also formed part of further work on yellow fever vaccine responses in identical twins.

Input material: PBMCs. The receptor source for this set is a young woman in good health.

This clonotype was counted a few times. This sequence joins TRBV11-1 and TRBJ2-2; 7 bases map to TRBD2. Looked up from germline, CDR1 is SGHAT and CDR2 is FQDESV (reference sequence). Trimming at V came to 5 bases and at J to 0 bases, leaving 9 bases not matched to a gene. This CDR3 is 17 amino acids long. CDR3 in amino acids: CASSTRVGGSNTGELFF. In DNA form, the CDR3 reads TGTGCCAGCAGCACCCGAGTGGGGGGGTCGAACACCGGGGAGCTGTTTTTT.

This clonotype was seen many times. The chain is built from TRBV15 and TRBJ2-5; unclear D gene. The CDR3 is made up of 15 amino acids. CDR1 and CDR2 from the germline V gene are LNHNV and YYDKDF (reference sequence). Trimming left V 4 bases short and J 5 bases short, with 17 bases between. In DNA form, the CDR3 reads TGTGCCACCAGCATAGGCAGAGAACCCAGGGAGACCCAGTACTTC. Protein: CATSIGREPRETQYF.

The rearrangement joins TRBV18 to TRBJ1-1; TRBD1 agrees at 7 bases. V lost 6 bases, J lost 5 bases, and 15 bases stayed unmatched. CDR1 is KGHSH, CDR2 LQKENI, per germline. This CDR3 region has 16 residues. This CDR3 reads CASSPRGEGAGTEAFF. CDR3 coding DNA: TGTGCCAGCTCCCCGAGAGGGGAGGGGGCAGGTACTGAAGCTTTCTTT.

The genes are TRBV20-1 and TRBJ2-5; D is unresolved. The CDR3 is 13 amino acids. From germline, CDR1 is DFQATT and CDR2 SNEGSKA (reference sequence). Trimming removed 5 bases from V and 3 bases from J, with 13 bases in between. The CDR3 nucleotides are TGCAGTGCTGACGCGCTTCGAGAAGAGACCCAGTACTTC. This sequence encodes CSADALREETQYF.

This chain joins TRBV2 and TRBJ2-7, with 12 positions matching TRBD2. The V segment lost 6 bases and the J segment 1 base; nucleotides outside the gene matches: 4. The CDR3 has 15 amino acids. The germline gives CDR1 SNHLY, CDR2 FYNNEI. The CDR3 spells CASRKGTSGSYEQYF. For the CDR3, the DNA is TGTGCCAGCAGGAAGGGGACTAGCGGGTCCTACGAGCAGTACTTC. The variable domain in full, with the rest retrieved from reference TRBV2 and TRBJ2-7, is EPEVTQTPSHQVTQMGQEVILRCVPISNHLYFYWYRQILGQKVEFLVSFYNNEISEKSEIFDDQFSVERPDGSNFTLKIRSTKLEDSAMYFCASRKGTSGSYEQYFGPGTRLTVT.

There are a few counts of this clonotype. The chain has TRBV24-1 and TRBJ1-2, with 7 nucleotides matching TRBD1. CDR1 is KGHDR, CDR2 SFDVKD, per germline. V was clipped by 2 bases and J by 7 bases; unmatched bases: 3. The CDR3 is 13 residues long. The CDR3 protein is CATSDYRGGGYTF. The DNA of the CDR3 is TGTGCCACCAGTGATTACAGGGGTGGTGGCTACACCTTC.

This rearrangement joins TRBV12-5 to TRBJ2-7; TRBD1 aligns across 8 bases. Germline loops: CDR1 LGHNT, CDR2 FRNRAP. After removal of 7 bases from V and 0 bases from J, the junction contained 2 bases not matched to a gene. The CDR3 loop spans 13 amino acids. In nucleotides, the CDR3 is TGTGCTAGTGCTCAGGGGGCCTCCTACGAGCAGTACTTC. Residues: CASAQGASYEQYF.

This clonotype was counted ten times or more. This chain joins TRBV20-1 and TRBJ2-3; 9 nucleotides line up with TRBD2. Germline loops: CDR1 DFQATT, CDR2 SNEGSKA (reference sequence). V lost 6 bases and J lost 1; bases outside the gene matches: 5. This CDR3 contains 14 residues. The CDR3 coding sequence is TGCAGTGCGAGCCGACTAGCGGGCACAGATACGCAGTATTTT. Translated, it gives CSASRLAGTDTQYF.